The clone carrying this T cell receptor beta chain was recorded at least ten times. Its specificity is unknown. This CDR3 has 19 residues. V shed 2 bases and J shed 0 bases, with 20 bases lying between them. Germline V lookup: CDR1 LGHNA, CDR2 YSLEER. The data stem from a study of human T cells and chemical hapten exposure. At the level of the study: Per-sample variation in TCR yield stemmed mainly from small pooled library volume differences.

Findings of the study overall: Among TCRs, those above 1 in 1000 frequency were unaffected by DPC sensitization.

Within the library, unique molecular identifiers were attached to each individual cDNA molecule. A single record per CDR3 protein comes from TCRdb applying MiXCR to the RACE reads. The profile shows 100,000 to 150,000 distinct CDR3 sequences, about 9% of them singletons. Documented time point: healthy volunteer bleed at 2 weeks. Researchers extracted total RNA from unfractionated whole blood. Sequenced sample: whole blood. The genes are TRBV4-3 and TRBJ2-1, with D perhaps TRBD1 or TRBD2 (5 bases each). This receptor was taken from a male donor in good health. Some clones in this sample may be carry-over from other donors' samples. CDR3 loop: CASSQLRLRDASSYNEQFF. The CDR3 DNA reads as TGCGCCAGCAGCCAACTAAGGCTCAGGGACGCTAGCTCCTACAATGAGCAGTTCTTC.